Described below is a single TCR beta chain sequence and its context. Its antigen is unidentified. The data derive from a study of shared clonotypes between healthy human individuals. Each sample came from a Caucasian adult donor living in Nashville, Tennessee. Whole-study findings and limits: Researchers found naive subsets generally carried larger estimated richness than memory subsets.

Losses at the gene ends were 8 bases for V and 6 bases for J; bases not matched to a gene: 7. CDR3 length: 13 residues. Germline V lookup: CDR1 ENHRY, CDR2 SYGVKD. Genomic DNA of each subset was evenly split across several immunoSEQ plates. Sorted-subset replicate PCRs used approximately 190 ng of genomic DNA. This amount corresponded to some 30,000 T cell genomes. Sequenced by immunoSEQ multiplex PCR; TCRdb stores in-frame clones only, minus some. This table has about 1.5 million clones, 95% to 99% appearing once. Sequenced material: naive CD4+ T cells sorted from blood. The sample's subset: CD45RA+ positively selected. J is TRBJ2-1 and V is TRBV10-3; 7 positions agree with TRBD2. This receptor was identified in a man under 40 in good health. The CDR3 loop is CAIQRGPPNEQFF. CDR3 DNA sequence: TGTGCCATCCAGCGGGGACCGCCCAATGAGCAGTTCTTC.